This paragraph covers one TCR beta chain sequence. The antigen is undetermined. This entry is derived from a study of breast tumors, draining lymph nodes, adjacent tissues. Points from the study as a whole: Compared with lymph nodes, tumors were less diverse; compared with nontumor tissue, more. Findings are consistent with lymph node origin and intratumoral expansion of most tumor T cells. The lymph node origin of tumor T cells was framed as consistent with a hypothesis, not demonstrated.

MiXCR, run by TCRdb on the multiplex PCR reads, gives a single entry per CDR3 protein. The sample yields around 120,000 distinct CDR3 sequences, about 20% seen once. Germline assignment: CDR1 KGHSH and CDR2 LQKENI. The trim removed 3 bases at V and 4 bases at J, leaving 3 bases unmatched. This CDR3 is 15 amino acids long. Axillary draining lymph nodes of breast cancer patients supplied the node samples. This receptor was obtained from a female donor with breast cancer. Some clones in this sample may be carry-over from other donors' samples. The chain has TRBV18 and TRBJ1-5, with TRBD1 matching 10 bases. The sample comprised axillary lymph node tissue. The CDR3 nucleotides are TGTGCCAGCTCACCTGGGACAGGGGATAATCAGCCCCAGCATTTT. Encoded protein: CASSPGTGDNQPQHF.